A selection of T cell receptor beta chains follows, all from one sample in a study of OX40 agonist ivuxolimab in advanced cancers. Sequencing was performed with immunoSEQ multiplex PCR; in TCRdb, only in-frame clones are kept and a portion is missing. There are under 45,000 clones in the sample; about 80% occur only once, and about 18% lies in the top ten. This specimen was CD4+ or CD8+ T cells sorted from blood, taken in a trial of the OX40 agonist ivuxolimab. The receptors here all came from an adult with an advanced solid tumor such as melanoma, head and neck, liver or kidney cancer. The CDR3 runs from the conserved cysteine through the conserved F or W. Each record gives: clone size, J gene, D gene, V gene, CDR3 DNA, CDR3 protein. D genes are given only for firm matches. Size tells how often a clone was seen (once, few, many) or the class of an expanded clone, and some rows leave it out.

NA,TRBJ2-2,NA,TRBV7-3,TGTGCCAGCAGCTCTTATGGTGGAGCCGGGGAGCTGTTTTTT,CASSSYGGAGELFF
NA,TRBJ1-1,TRBD1,TRBV10-3,TGTGCCGTCGGACAGGGGGCTTTAGTCACTGAAGCTTTCTTT,CAVGQGALVTEAFF
NA,TRBJ1-2,NA,TRBV7-2,TGTGCCAGCTGGTGGTCGGGGGGCTACACCTTC,CASWWSGGYTF
NA,TRBJ1-1,NA,TRBV6-5,TGTGCCAGCACCGGGAGGTCCACTGAAGCTTTCTTT,CASTGRSTEAFF
NA,TRBJ2-5,TRBD2,TRBV19,TGTGCCAGTAGCACCGGGACTAGGGCGGTTCTGGGAGAGACCCAGTACTTC,CASSTGTRAVLGETQYF
NA,TRBJ2-1,NA,TRBV4-2,TGTGCCAGCAGCCAAGATCGATCGGACACCTCCTACAATGAGCAGTTCTTC,CASSQDRSDTSYNEQFF
NA,TRBJ2-7,TRBD1,TRBV7-3,TGTGCCAGCAGCGCAGGGGGTATGAGTGACGAGCAGTACTTC,CASSAGGMSDEQYF
few,TRBJ1-1,NA,TRBV7-8,TGTGCCAGCAGCTTAAAGGGTGAAGCTTTCTTT,CASSLKGEAFF
NA,TRBJ1-2,NA,TRBV7-9,TGTGCCAGCAGCCCCCTGATGGTCTACTATGGCTACACCTTC,CASSPLMVYYGYTF
once,TRBJ1-2,NA,TRBV28,TGTGCCAGCAGTTTAATGAGGGATCGAGGCTACACCTTC,CASSLMRDRGYTF
NA,TRBJ2-2,TRBD1,TRBV7-9,TGTGCCAGCAGCTCCAGGGGGCGGACCGGGGAGCTGTTTTTT,CASSSRGRTGELFF
NA,TRBJ2-2,TRBD1,TRBV2,TGTGCCAGCAGAAGGACAGGACGGTCCGGGGAGCTGTTTTTT,CASRRTGRSGELFF
NA,TRBJ1-2,NA,TRBV6-5,TGTGCCAGCAGTTCGATTCTAGGGTTCTATGGCTACACCTTC,CASSSILGFYGYTF
NA,TRBJ1-3,NA,TRBV5-1,TGCGCCACCGCCCCGGGGCTCTCTGGAAACACCATATATTTT,CATAPGLSGNTIYF
NA,TRBJ1-2,NA,TRBV6-8,TGTGCCAGCGAACAGGGCTATGGCTACACCTTC,CASEQGYGYTF
medium-sized,TRBJ1-4,NA,TRBV2,TGTGCCAGCAGTGATTATTCGGTGCTGAATGAAAAACTGTTTTTT,CASSDYSVLNEKLFF
NA,TRBJ2-1,NA,TRBV6-5,TGTGCCAGCTCTAGTGGAGGGGGGGCCTACAATGAGCAGTTCTTC,CASSSGGGAYNEQFF
NA,TRBJ2-7,NA,TRBV5-6,TGTGCCAGCAGCCGGAGGCGCGAGCAGTACTTC,CASSRRREQYF
NA,TRBJ1-1,TRBD1,TRBV19,TGTGCCAGTAGTATGGGGACAGGGCGAACTGAAGCTTTCTTT,CASSMGTGRTEAFF
NA,TRBJ2-7,NA,TRBV6-5,TGTGCCAGCAGTTCGCCCCAGGTTAGCTCCTACGAGCAGTACTTC,CASSSPQVSSYEQYF
once,TRBJ1-4,NA,TRBV27,TGTGCCAGCAGTTTCGGGGGTTCTAATGAAAAACTGTTTTTT,CASSFGGSNEKLFF
NA,TRBJ1-2,NA,TRBV4-1,TGCGCCAGCAGCCAAGAATTTGGGGCCTATGGCTACACCTTC,CASSQEFGAYGYTF
few,TRBJ2-1,NA,TRBV2,TGTGCCAACACCGGGTCCTCCTACAATGAGCAGTTCTTC,CANTGSSYNEQFF
NA,TRBJ1-2,NA,TRBV6-1,TGTGCCAGCAGGACTCCGGGACGGTCTAACTATGGCTACACCTTC,CASRTPGRSNYGYTF
NA,TRBJ1-1,NA,TRBV6-1,TGTGCCAGTAAGGCGGGGGGGGAGGGCACTGAAGCTTTCTTT,CASKAGGEGTEAFF
NA,TRBJ1-1,NA,TRBV5-6,TGTGCCAGCAGCCGGGACACCAACACTGAAGCTTTCTTT,CASSRDTNTEAFF
NA,TRBJ1-4,TRBD1,TRBV19,TGTGCCAGTAGGCATGACAGGGTGGGAACTAATGAAAAACTGTTTTTT,CASRHDRVGTNEKLFF
many,TRBJ1-4,NA,TRBV2,TGTGCCAGCAGGATACAGAGCTTTAATGAAAAACTGTTTTTT,CASRIQSFNEKLFF
NA,TRBJ1-3,NA,TRBV9,TGTGCCAGCAGCGGTCCGGACGGCTCTGGAAACACCATATATTTT,CASSGPDGSGNTIYF
NA,TRBJ2-3,NA,TRBV6-8,TGTGCCAGCAGTCTCCGGGACCCTACGACTTTT,CASSLRDPTTF
NA,TRBJ2-3,NA,TRBV9,TGTGCCAGCAGCCAGGGAAGTGGGGTCTACCTGGGAGATACGCAGTATTTT,CASSQGSGVYLGDTQYF
NA,TRBJ1-1,NA,TRBV6-5,TGTGCCAGCAGTGCCCAGGGTAGGAACACTGAAGCTTTCTTT,CASSAQGRNTEAFF
NA,TRBJ1-2,TRBD1,TRBV29-1,TGCAGCGCGGAACAAGGGGGCGCGTATGGCTACACCTTC,CSAEQGGAYGYTF
NA,TRBJ1-2,TRBD1,TRBV6-5,TGTGCCAGCAGTTACTTCAGGACAGGGGGCGGGTATGGCTACACCTTC,CASSYFRTGGGYGYTF
NA,TRBJ1-1,NA,TRBV5-1,TGCGCCAGCAGCCCACCTAGGGACGGCTCGAACACTGAAGCTTTCTTT,CASSPPRDGSNTEAFF
NA,TRBJ1-1,NA,TRBV2,TGTGCCAGCAGTGAAGCTGGGGTTCGAAAAGCTTTCTTT,CASSEAGVRKAFF
few,TRBJ1-1,TRBD1,TRBV25-1,TGTGCCAGCCAGACAGGGGGCACTGAAGCTTTCTTT,CASQTGGTEAFF
NA,TRBJ1-5,TRBD1,TRBV10-2,TGCGCCACCGTGGACAGGGATAAGCCCCAGCATTTT,CATVDRDKPQHF
NA,TRBJ1-3,TRBD1,TRBV27,TGTGCCAGCAGTTTCCGTTCGACAGGGACCATATATTTT,CASSFRSTGTIYF
NA,TRBJ1-4,NA,TRBV5-1,TGCGCCAGCAGGGGTTTGGACAGAAACGAAAAACTGTTTTTT,CASRGLDRNEKLFF
medium-sized,TRBJ2-7,NA,TRBV7-9,TGTGCCAGCAGCTTAATCTCGAGTACCCAGTACTTC,CASSLISSTQYF
NA,TRBJ2-4,TRBD1,TRBV6-1,TGTGCCAGCGTTAAAGCGGACAGGGGAAACATTCAGTACTTC,CASVKADRGNIQYF
NA,TRBJ1-1,NA,TRBV2,TGTGCCAGCAGCGGAACTCGTTGGGGGGACACTGAAGCTTTCTTT,CASSGTRWGDTEAFF
NA,TRBJ1-2,NA,TRBV2,TGTGCCAGCAGCGAACGGGGGGCATATGGCTACACCTTC,CASSERGAYGYTF
NA,TRBJ1-2,NA,TRBV28,TGTGCCAGCAGTTCGACACTGTATGGCTACACCTTC,CASSSTLYGYTF
few,TRBJ1-5,NA,TRBV7-2,TGTGCCAGCAGCCCTCAAACAGGGCCCAATCAGCCCCAGCATTTT,CASSPQTGPNQPQHF
NA,TRBJ2-2,NA,TRBV19,TGTGCCAGTAGTATAGATCCGGGACGCGCGAACACCGGGGAGCTGTTTTTT,CASSIDPGRANTGELFF
once,TRBJ1-2,NA,TRBV19,TGTGCCAGTACAGGGGACGGCTACACCTTC,CASTGDGYTF
few,TRBJ2-3,TRBD2,TRBV7-2,TGTGCCAGCAGCGACAGAGGACTAGCGGGGGGGCCGCGCACGCAGTATTTT,CASSDRGLAGGPRTQYF
many,TRBJ1-5,NA,TRBV7-8,TGTGCCAGCAGCTTAGTCGGTTATCAGCCCCAGCATTTT,CASSLVGYQPQHF
many,TRBJ2-3,TRBD1,TRBV10-1,TGCGCCAGCAGCACAACAGGGGGGACGCAGTATTTT,CASSTTGGTQYF
NA,TRBJ2-3,TRBD1,TRBV5-1,TGCGCCAGCGGCGGACAGGTGATAGATACGCAGTATTTT,CASGGQVIDTQYF
few,TRBJ2-2,TRBD1,TRBV10-3,TGTGCCATCAGCTTACAGGGGGTAGGCGGGGAGCTGTTTTTT,CAISLQGVGGELFF
few,TRBJ2-1,NA,TRBV27,TGTGCCAGCAGTTTCAAGGACCACTACAATTACAATGAGCAGTTCTTC,CASSFKDHYNYNEQFF
NA,TRBJ2-5,TRBD1,TRBV29-1,TGCAGCATAAGGACAGGGAGACAGACCCAGTACTTC,CSIRTGRQTQYF